What follows describes a single TCR beta chain. Libraries were prepared by immunoSEQ multiplex PCR; TCRdb keeps only in-frame clonotypes and omits some of them. This sample yields tens of thousands of clones, of which roughly 87% are seen a single time; about 5% belongs to the top ten. CDR3 length: 12 residues. V was pared by 5 bases and J by 5 bases, with 10 bases between. Germline assignment: CDR1 PRHDT and CDR2 FYEKMQ (reference sequence). The sample originates from a study of T cell responses to AZD1222 COVID-19 vaccine. The V call is TRBV13, the J call TRBJ2-7; D possibly corresponds to TRBD2 (5 bases). The receptor was derived from an adult in good health. Sequenced here: peripheral blood, sampled on day 0 of MenACWY control vaccination. The CDR3 DNA follows: TGTGCCAGCAGCGGACTTTCCCACGAGCAGTACTTC. Translation: CASSGLSHEQYF.